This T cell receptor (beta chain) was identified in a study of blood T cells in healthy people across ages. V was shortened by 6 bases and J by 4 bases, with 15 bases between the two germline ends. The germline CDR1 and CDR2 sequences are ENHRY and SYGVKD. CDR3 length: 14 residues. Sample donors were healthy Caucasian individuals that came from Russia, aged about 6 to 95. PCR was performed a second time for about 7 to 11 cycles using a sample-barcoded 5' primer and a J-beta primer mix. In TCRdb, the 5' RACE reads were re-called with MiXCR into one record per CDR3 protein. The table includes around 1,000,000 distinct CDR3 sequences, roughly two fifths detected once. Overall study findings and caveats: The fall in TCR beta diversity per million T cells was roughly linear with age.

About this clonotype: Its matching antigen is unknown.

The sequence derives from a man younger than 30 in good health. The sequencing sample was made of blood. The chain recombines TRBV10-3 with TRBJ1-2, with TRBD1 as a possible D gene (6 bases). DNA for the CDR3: TGTGCCATCAGACCCACCTCGGACAGCTATGGCTACACCTTC. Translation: CAIRPTSDSYGYTF.